The clone carrying this T cell receptor (beta chain) has at least ten counts. Its antigen is currently unknown. This entry is derived from a study of regulatory T cells in long-lasting Graves disease. Study observations and caveats: Preferential use of TRBV28, TRBJ1-2 and TRBJ2-5 was seen in persistent disease.

Time point here: newly diagnosed GD, antithyroid drugs for less than 3 months. With RNA extracted from PBMCs as input, the TCR library was made. V gave up 5 bases and J gave up 5 bases, with 13 bases separating them. Germline CDR1 is PRHDT and CDR2 is FYEKMQ (reference sequence). The CDR3 has 14 residues. In building TCR beta libraries, iRepertoire HTBI primers were used together with Arm-PCR of CDR3 regions. TCRdb called the multiplex PCR reads again in MiXCR, with one record for every CDR3 protein. The data hold hundreds of thousands of distinct CDR3 sequences, with roughly 15% observed a single time. The sample was also reused in another study, on T cells in Graves' hyperthyroidism and ophthalmopathy.

This TCR was recovered from a woman in her 30s with Graves disease. V and J are TRBV13 and TRBJ2-1; D is unclear. The sequencing used peripheral blood mononuclear cells (PBMCs), collected at new diagnosis, from a patient treated with antithyroid drugs. This CDR3 is CASSDRVADNEQFF. For the CDR3, the DNA is TGTGCCAGCAGCGATAGGGTGGCGGACAATGAGCAGTTCTTC.